This T cell receptor (beta chain) derives from a study of T-cell reconstitution after alpha-beta-depleted transplantation in children. Unique molecular identifiers were used in preparing the TCRbeta library. TCRdb processed the PCR reads anew with MiXCR; each CDR3 protein has one entry. The sample records about 120,000 distinct CDR3 sequences, 10% to 13% being singletons. This CDR3 is built from 13 residues. The germline CDR1 and CDR2 sequences are DFQATT and SNEGSKA (reference sequence). The germline V and J ends were trimmed by 6 bases and 4 bases, with 13 bases remaining between them. This clonotype has ten or more counts.

This material consisted of PBMCs from the stem cell graft donor, taken from the stem cell graft. The chain employs TRBV20-1 and TRBJ1-5; D is ambiguous. This receptor was taken from a human donor who donated a stem cell graft to a child with acute lymphoblastic leukemia. The CDR3 nucleotides are TGCAGTGCGTTGGAAGGAGGGAATCAGCCCCAGCATTTT. This codes for CSALEGGNQPQHF.